These T cell receptor beta chains were read from a single sample in a study of blood T cell repertoires in COVID-19. This table comes from immunoSEQ multiplex PCR, and its TCRdb copy is limited to in-frame clones, with some not included. The table has over 200,000 clones, around 88% seen once; the top ten hold roughly 2.4%. The specimen sequenced was PBMCs or T cells enriched from blood (not recorded which). These receptors came from a middle-aged woman with acute COVID-19. Both conserved end residues are part of each CDR3. The D gene is left open where the match is weak. Part of the rows lack a size; the others show once, few, many or a class for expanded clones.

d_gene: TRBD1
v_gene: TRBV19
abundance: few
j_gene: TRBJ1-6
len: 14
CDR3aa: CASSIEDRASPLHF
CDR3nt: TGTGCCAGTAGTATTGAGGACAGGGCATCACCCCTCCACTTT

d_gene: -
v_gene: TRBV7-9
abundance: -
j_gene: TRBJ2-2
len: 15
CDR3aa: CASSLGRENTGELFF
CDR3nt: TGTGCCAGCAGCTTGGGGCGGGAGAACACCGGGGAGCTGTTTTTT

d_gene: TRBD1
v_gene: TRBV5-1
abundance: -
j_gene: TRBJ1-3
len: 17
CDR3aa: CASSPGTDRFSGNTIYF
CDR3nt: TGCGCCAGCAGCCCTGGGACAGACCGTTTCTCTGGAAACACCATATATTTT

d_gene: -
v_gene: TRBV5-1
abundance: -
j_gene: TRBJ1-1
len: 14
CDR3aa: CASSLGGVPTEAFF
CDR3nt: TGCGCCAGCAGCTTGGGCGGGGTACCCACTGAAGCTTTCTTT

d_gene: -
v_gene: TRBV28
abundance: -
j_gene: TRBJ1-1
len: 16
CDR3aa: CASSLYGGRTSVRAFF
CDR3nt: TGTGCCAGCAGTTTATACGGGGGAAGGACGAGTGTGCGAGCTTTCTTT

d_gene: TRBD2
v_gene: TRBV24-1
abundance: -
j_gene: TRBJ2-1
len: 14
CDR3aa: CTTSVPGGGNEQFF
CDR3nt: TGTACCACCAGTGTCCCGGGGGGAGGGAATGAGCAGTTCTTC

d_gene: -
v_gene: TRBV7-9
abundance: -
j_gene: TRBJ1-4
len: 16
CDR3aa: CASSFPGQRAEEKLFF
CDR3nt: TGTGCCAGCAGCTTCCCCGGACAGAGGGCGGAGGAAAAACTGTTTTTT

d_gene: -
v_gene: TRBV5-1
abundance: once
j_gene: TRBJ2-1
len: 15
CDR3aa: CASSYGGTRYNEQFF
CDR3nt: TGCGCCAGCAGCTACGGAGGGACCCGCTACAATGAGCAGTTCTTC

d_gene: -
v_gene: TRBV5-1
abundance: -
j_gene: TRBJ1-5
len: 14
CDR3aa: CASSLTGGNQPQHF
CDR3nt: TGCGCCAGCAGCCTTACGGGGGGCAATCAGCCCCAGCATTTT

d_gene: TRBD2
v_gene: TRBV7-6
abundance: -
j_gene: TRBJ2-2
len: 17
CDR3aa: CASSLANSGGNTGELFF
CDR3nt: TGTGCCAGCAGCTTAGCAAATAGCGGGGGAAACACCGGGGAGCTGTTTTTT

d_gene: -
v_gene: TRBV10-2
abundance: -
j_gene: TRBJ2-5
len: 14
CDR3aa: CASSEASVRETQYF
CDR3nt: TGCGCCAGCAGTGAGGCTAGCGTGCGGGAGACCCAGTACTTC

d_gene: -
v_gene: TRBV9
abundance: -
j_gene: TRBJ2-2
len: 13
CDR3aa: CASSGTEAGELFF
CDR3nt: TGTGCCAGCAGCGGGACAGAAGCCGGGGAGCTGTTTTTT

d_gene: -
v_gene: TRBV7-2
abundance: -
j_gene: TRBJ1-4
len: 13
CDR3aa: CASRKGINEGLFF
CDR3nt: TGTGCCAGCAGAAAAGGAATTAATGAGGGACTGTTTTTT

d_gene: -
v_gene: TRBV7-9
abundance: once
j_gene: TRBJ2-3
len: 15
CDR3aa: CASSQRDTGKDTQYF
CDR3nt: TGTGCCAGCAGTCAACGGGACACAGGGAAAGATACGCAGTATTTT

d_gene: -
v_gene: TRBV11-2
abundance: -
j_gene: TRBJ1-1
len: 12
CDR3aa: CASSLNDREAFF
CDR3nt: TGTGCCAGCAGCCTAAACGACAGGGAAGCTTTCTTT

d_gene: TRBD1
v_gene: TRBV24-1
abundance: -
j_gene: TRBJ2-1
len: 16
CDR3aa: CATSDSGTGNYNEQFF
CDR3nt: TGTGCCACCAGTGATTCCGGGACAGGAAATTACAATGAGCAGTTCTTC

d_gene: TRBD1
v_gene: TRBV29-1
abundance: -
j_gene: TRBJ1-1
len: 12
CDR3aa: CSVETGGREAFF
CDR3nt: TGCAGCGTTGAGACAGGGGGCCGAGAAGCTTTCTTT

d_gene: TRBD1
v_gene: TRBV4-1
abundance: -
j_gene: TRBJ1-3
len: 16
CDR3aa: CASSLSGQGTGNTIYF
CDR3nt: TGCGCCAGCAGCCTTTCGGGACAGGGGACTGGAAACACCATATATTTT

d_gene: TRBD2
v_gene: TRBV4-1
abundance: -
j_gene: TRBJ2-1
len: 17
CDR3aa: CASSPRTSGRAANEQFF
CDR3nt: TGCGCCAGCAGCCCGCGGACTAGCGGGAGGGCCGCGAATGAGCAGTTCTTC

d_gene: TRBD2
v_gene: TRBV27
abundance: -
j_gene: TRBJ2-5
len: 16
CDR3aa: CASSSGPGGGSETQYF
CDR3nt: TGTGCCAGCAGTTCAGGTCCGGGAGGAGGTTCAGAGACCCAGTACTTC

d_gene: -
v_gene: TRBV27
abundance: -
j_gene: TRBJ1-2
len: 13
CDR3aa: CASSFRGGYGYTF
CDR3nt: TGTGCCAGCAGTTTTAGGGGGGGCTATGGCTACACCTTC

d_gene: TRBD2
v_gene: TRBV10-3
abundance: -
j_gene: TRBJ2-1
len: 15
CDR3aa: CAISESLAAPYEQFF
CDR3nt: TGTGCCATCAGTGAGTCACTAGCGGCCCCTTATGAGCAGTTCTTC

d_gene: -
v_gene: TRBV2
abundance: -
j_gene: TRBJ2-1
len: 14
CDR3aa: CASSDGGSYNEQFF
CDR3nt: TGTGCCAGCAGTGACGGGGGATCCTACAATGAGCAGTTCTTC

d_gene: TRBD1
v_gene: TRBV19
abundance: -
j_gene: TRBJ2-3
len: 13
CDR3aa: CASGDRFTDTQYF
CDR3nt: TGTGCCAGTGGGGACAGATTCACAGATACGCAGTATTTT

d_gene: -
v_gene: TRBV3-1/TRBV3-2
abundance: -
j_gene: TRBJ2-1
len: 14
CDR3aa: CASSQSGVYNEQFF
CDR3nt: TGTGCCAGCAGCCAATCGGGGGTCTACAATGAGCAGTTCTTC

d_gene: TRBD1
v_gene: TRBV4-3
abundance: -
j_gene: TRBJ1-5
len: 15
CDR3aa: CASSQTQGIGQPQHF
CDR3nt: TGCGCCAGCAGCCAGACACAGGGGATAGGTCAGCCCCAGCATTTT

d_gene: -
v_gene: TRBV30
abundance: -
j_gene: TRBJ1-1
len: 14
CDR3aa: CASSGGAPGTEAFF
CDR3nt: TGTGCCTCCTCCGGGGGGGCGCCGGGAACTGAAGCTTTCTTT

d_gene: TRBD1
v_gene: TRBV6-5
abundance: -
j_gene: TRBJ2-7
len: 15
CDR3aa: CASRSTGGHSYEQYF
CDR3nt: TGTGCCAGCAGGTCGACAGGGGGCCACTCCTACGAGCAGTACTTC

d_gene: TRBD1
v_gene: TRBV9
abundance: -
j_gene: TRBJ2-3
len: 18
CDR3aa: CASSVGLGQGARTDTQYF
CDR3nt: TGTGCCAGCAGCGTAGGCCTGGGGCAGGGGGCGCGGACAGATACGCAGTATTTT

d_gene: -
v_gene: TRBV19
abundance: -
j_gene: TRBJ1-5
len: 13
CDR3aa: CASSIIGNQPQHF
CDR3nt: TGTGCCAGTAGTATTATCGGCAATCAGCCCCAGCATTTT

d_gene: TRBD1
v_gene: TRBV11-3
abundance: -
j_gene: TRBJ1-2
len: 17
CDR3aa: CASSPEPGGAESYGYTF
CDR3nt: TGTGCCAGCAGCCCAGAGCCAGGGGGCGCCGAGTCCTATGGCTACACCTTC

d_gene: TRBD1
v_gene: TRBV30
abundance: once
j_gene: TRBJ1-5
len: 13
CDR3aa: CAWSSGGGQPQHF
CDR3nt: TGTGCCTGGAGTTCAGGGGGCGGGCAGCCCCAGCATTTT

d_gene: TRBD1
v_gene: TRBV5-6
abundance: -
j_gene: TRBJ2-5
len: 15
CDR3aa: CVSSYGTAFQETQYF
CDR3nt: TGTGTCAGCAGCTACGGGACAGCCTTCCAAGAGACCCAGTACTTC

d_gene: -
v_gene: TRBV7-2
abundance: -
j_gene: TRBJ2-5
len: 16
CDR3aa: CASSSGARGWQETQYF
CDR3nt: TGTGCCAGCAGTTCAGGAGCGCGGGGCTGGCAAGAGACCCAGTACTTC

d_gene: -
v_gene: TRBV18
abundance: -
j_gene: TRBJ1-1
len: 15
CDR3aa: CASSPGGQTNTEAFF
CDR3nt: TGTGCCAGCTCACCCGGCGGGCAGACGAACACTGAAGCTTTCTTT

d_gene: -
v_gene: TRBV3-1/TRBV3-2
abundance: -
j_gene: TRBJ2-5
len: 14
CDR3aa: CASSRRADQETQYF
CDR3nt: TGTGCCAGCAGCCGCAGAGCGGACCAAGAGACCCAGTACTTC

d_gene: TRBD1
v_gene: TRBV7-9
abundance: -
j_gene: TRBJ2-1
len: 16
CDR3aa: CASSLGGQGLYNEQFF
CDR3nt: TGTGCCAGCAGCTTAGGGGGACAGGGTCTCTACAATGAGCAGTTCTTC

d_gene: -
v_gene: TRBV9
abundance: -
j_gene: TRBJ2-3
len: 18
CDR3aa: CASSVEGGGPLDTDTQYF
CDR3nt: TGTGCCAGCAGCGTAGAAGGGGGGGGACCCCTAGATACAGATACGCAGTATTTT

d_gene: TRBD1
v_gene: TRBV19
abundance: -
j_gene: TRBJ1-2
len: 13
CDR3aa: CASSVQGYYGYTF
CDR3nt: TGTGCCAGTAGTGTACAGGGGTACTATGGCTACACCTTC

d_gene: -
v_gene: TRBV29-1
abundance: -
j_gene: TRBJ2-5
len: 12
CDR3aa: CSARELRETQYF
CDR3nt: TGCAGCGCTAGGGAGCTCCGAGAGACCCAGTACTTC

d_gene: -
v_gene: TRBV10-1
abundance: -
j_gene: TRBJ2-3
len: 16
CDR3aa: CASSAFRTVDTDTQYF
CDR3nt: TGCGCCAGCAGTGCCTTCCGCACCGTAGACACAGATACGCAGTATTTT

d_gene: -
v_gene: TRBV6-5
abundance: -
j_gene: TRBJ1-4
len: 14
CDR3aa: CASSITGLNEKLFF
CDR3nt: TGTGCCAGCAGCATAACGGGACTTAATGAAAAACTGTTTTTT

d_gene: -
v_gene: TRBV19
abundance: -
j_gene: TRBJ1-1
len: 13
CDR3aa: CASSIVPQAEAFF
CDR3nt: TGTGCCAGTAGTATAGTCCCCCAGGCTGAAGCTTTCTTT

d_gene: TRBD2
v_gene: TRBV30
abundance: -
j_gene: TRBJ2-1
len: 14
CDR3aa: CAWESSGSYNEQFF
CDR3nt: TGTGCCTGGGAGAGTAGCGGGAGCTACAATGAGCAGTTCTTC

d_gene: TRBD1
v_gene: TRBV7-7
abundance: -
j_gene: TRBJ1-1
len: 15
CDR3aa: CASTNAGTGNTEAFF
CDR3nt: TGTGCCAGCACCAACGCCGGGACAGGGAACACTGAAGCTTTCTTT

d_gene: TRBD1
v_gene: TRBV9
abundance: few
j_gene: TRBJ1-5
len: 16
CDR3aa: CASSVGTGGDNQPQHF
CDR3nt: TGTGCCAGCAGCGTAGGGACAGGGGGGGACAATCAGCCCCAGCATTTT

d_gene: -
v_gene: TRBV19
abundance: -
j_gene: TRBJ2-2
len: 15
CDR3aa: CASRYETLGGGELFF
CDR3nt: TGTGCCAGCCGCTACGAGACTTTAGGGGGCGGGGAGCTGTTTTTT

d_gene: TRBD1
v_gene: TRBV5-6
abundance: once
j_gene: TRBJ1-2
len: 17
CDR3aa: CASSLPGLGQGGEGYTF
CDR3nt: TGTGCCAGCAGCTTGCCGGGCCTGGGACAGGGAGGAGAGGGCTACACCTTC

d_gene: -
v_gene: TRBV12-3/TRBV12-4
abundance: -
j_gene: TRBJ2-5
len: 12
CDR3aa: CASNGVGASVYF
CDR3nt: TGTGCCAGCAATGGGGTGGGTGCTAGCGTCTACTTC

d_gene: TRBD2
v_gene: TRBV6-5
abundance: -
j_gene: TRBJ2-2
len: 16
CDR3aa: CASSYSLAGNTGELFF
CDR3nt: TGTGCCAGCAGTTATTCACTAGCGGGGAACACCGGGGAGCTGTTTTTT